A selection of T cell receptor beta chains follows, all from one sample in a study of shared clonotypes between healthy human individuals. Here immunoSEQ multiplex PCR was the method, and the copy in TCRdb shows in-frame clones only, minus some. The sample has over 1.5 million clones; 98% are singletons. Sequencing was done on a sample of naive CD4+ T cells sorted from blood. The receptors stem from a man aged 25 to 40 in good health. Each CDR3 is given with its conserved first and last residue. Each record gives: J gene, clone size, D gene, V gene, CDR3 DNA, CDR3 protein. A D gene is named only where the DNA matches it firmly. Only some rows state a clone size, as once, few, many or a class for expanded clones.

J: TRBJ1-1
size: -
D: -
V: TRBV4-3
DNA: TGCGCCAGCAGTAGAACCGGGGCGGGAGCTTTCTTT
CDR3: CASSRTGAGAFF

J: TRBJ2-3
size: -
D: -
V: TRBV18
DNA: TGTGCCAGCTCATCCCTCGAGTGGGCTACGCAGTATTTT
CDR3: CASSSLEWATQYF

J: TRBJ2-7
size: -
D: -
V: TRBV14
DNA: TGTGCCAGCAGCCAAGGTCTAGGGATAATATACGAGCAGTACTTC
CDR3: CASSQGLGIIYEQYF

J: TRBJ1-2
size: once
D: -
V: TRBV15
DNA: TGTGCCACCAGCAGAGACGGCGTGTCCTGGGGCTACACCTTC
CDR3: CATSRDGVSWGYTF

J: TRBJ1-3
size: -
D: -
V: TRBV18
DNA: TGTGCCAGCTCACCCTACCCAGGGACGGCTGGAAACACCATATATTTT
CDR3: CASSPYPGTAGNTIYF

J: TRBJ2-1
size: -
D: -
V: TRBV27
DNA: TGTGCCAGCAGTTTGGTCCCTAGTCTCAATGAGCAGTTCTTC
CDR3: CASSLVPSLNEQFF

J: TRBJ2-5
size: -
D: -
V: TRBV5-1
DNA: TGCGCCAGCAGCTTGGGTGTCAGGGACCAAGAGACCCAGTACTTC
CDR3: CASSLGVRDQETQYF

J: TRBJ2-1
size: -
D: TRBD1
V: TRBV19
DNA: TGTGCCAGTACCCGGGGACAGGGGAGCTCCTACAATGAGCAGTTCTTC
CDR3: CASTRGQGSSYNEQFF

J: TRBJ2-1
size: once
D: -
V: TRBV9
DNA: TGTGCCAGCAGCGGACGAATGGCGGGGTCTTACAATGAGCAGTTCTTC
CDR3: CASSGRMAGSYNEQFF

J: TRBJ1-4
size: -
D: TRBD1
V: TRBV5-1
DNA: TGCGCCAGCAGCTTGCGACAGGGTGGGGAAAAACTGTTTTTT
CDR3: CASSLRQGGEKLFF

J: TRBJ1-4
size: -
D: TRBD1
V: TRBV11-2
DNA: TGTGCCAGCAGTCCGCCGGGACAGCTGAATGAAAAACTGTTTTTT
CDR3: CASSPPGQLNEKLFF

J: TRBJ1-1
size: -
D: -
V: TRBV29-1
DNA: TGCAGCCCACACAAGAACATGAACACTGAAGCTTTCTTT
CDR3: CSPHKNMNTEAFF

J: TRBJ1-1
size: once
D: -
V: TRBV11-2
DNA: TGTGCCAGCAGCCCCTTTATCAGCACTGAAGCTTTCTTT
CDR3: CASSPFISTEAFF

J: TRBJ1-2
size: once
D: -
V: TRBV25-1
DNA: TGTGCCAGCCGGTGGGGCAGTGTTGCGCCCACCTTC
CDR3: CASRWGSVAPTF

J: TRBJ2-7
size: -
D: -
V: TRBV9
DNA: TGTGCCAGCAGCGTAGCGGCTCAGGGGCTTGGGTACGAGCAGTACTTC
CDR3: CASSVAAQGLGYEQYF

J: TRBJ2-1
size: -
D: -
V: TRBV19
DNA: TGTGCCAGTAGTATTAGGTTACAGGGGACTAGGGGGGTCAATGAGCAGTTCTTC
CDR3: CASSIRLQGTRGVNEQFF

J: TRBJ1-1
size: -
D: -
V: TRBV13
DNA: TGTGCCAGCAGCCTCTGGGGAATGAACACTGAAGCTTTCTTT
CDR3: CASSLWGMNTEAFF

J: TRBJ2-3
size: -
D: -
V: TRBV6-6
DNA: TGTGCCAGCCGAAGTGGTACATTCGCTACGCAGTATTTT
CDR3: CASRSGTFATQYF

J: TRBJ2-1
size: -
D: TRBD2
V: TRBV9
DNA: TGTGCCAGCAGCGGAACTAGCGGGGGTTACAATGAGCAGTTCTTC
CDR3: CASSGTSGGYNEQFF

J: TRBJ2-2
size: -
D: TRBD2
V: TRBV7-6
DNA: TGTGCCAGCAGCCCCCCGGCTAGCGGGAACACCGGGGAGCTGTTTTTT
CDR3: CASSPPASGNTGELFF

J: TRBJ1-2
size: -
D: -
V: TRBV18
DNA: TGTGCCAGCTCACCAATAAGAGGGACCCCCTTCGGCTACACCTTC
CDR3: CASSPIRGTPFGYTF

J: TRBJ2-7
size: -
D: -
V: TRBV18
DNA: TGTGCCAGCTCACCAGGACAGATCTACGAGCAGTACTTC
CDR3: CASSPGQIYEQYF

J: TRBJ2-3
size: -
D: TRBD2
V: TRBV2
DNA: TGTGCCAAACTAGCGGGAGTCACAGATACGCAGTATTTT
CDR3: CAKLAGVTDTQYF

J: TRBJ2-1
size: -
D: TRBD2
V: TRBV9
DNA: TGTGCCAGCAGCGTAGACCCCGGGACTAGCTACAATGAGCAGTTCTTC
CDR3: CASSVDPGTSYNEQFF

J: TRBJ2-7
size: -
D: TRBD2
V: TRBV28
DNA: TGTGCCAGCAGCAGAAGCGGGAGCTACGAGCAGTACTTC
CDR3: CASSRSGSYEQYF

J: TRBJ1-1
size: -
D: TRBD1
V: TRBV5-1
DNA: TGCGCCAGCAGCCCCGGGACAGGGGGAACTGAAGCTTTCTTT
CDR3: CASSPGTGGTEAFF

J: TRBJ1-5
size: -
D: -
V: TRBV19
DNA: TGTGCCAGTAGTTTTGGTTCCAGTAGCAATCAGCCCCAGCATTTT
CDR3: CASSFGSSSNQPQHF

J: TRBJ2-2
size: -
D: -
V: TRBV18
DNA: TGTGCCAGCTCACCATTGGGCCAGGGCGCGGACACCGGGGAGCTGTTTTTT
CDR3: CASSPLGQGADTGELFF

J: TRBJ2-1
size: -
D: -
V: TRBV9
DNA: TGTGCCAGCAGCGTAGTACCAGAATTAGAGCAGTTCTTC
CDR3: CASSVVPELEQFF

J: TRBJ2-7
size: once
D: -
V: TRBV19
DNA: TGTGCCAGTAGTACCACAGGTTCCCGCGCCTACGAGCAGTACTTC
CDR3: CASSTTGSRAYEQYF

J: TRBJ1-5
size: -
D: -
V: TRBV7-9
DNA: TGTGCCAGCAGCTTTGACTGGAGCAATCAGCCCCAGCATTTT
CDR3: CASSFDWSNQPQHF

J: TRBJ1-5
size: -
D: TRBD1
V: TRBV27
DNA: TGTGCCAGCAGCCCCGGGACAGGGCGGAATAGCAATCAGCCCCAGCATTTT
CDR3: CASSPGTGRNSNQPQHF

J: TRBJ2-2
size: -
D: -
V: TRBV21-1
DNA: TGTGCCAGCAGCAATAAACCCGTGTCGCGGGAGGGAACCGCGGGGACCGGGGAGCTGTTTTTT
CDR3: CASSNKPVSREGTAGTGELFF

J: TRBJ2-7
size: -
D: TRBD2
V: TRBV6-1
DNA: TGTGCCAGCAGTGAAGGTCCTAGCGGAGGTCCCCCCTCCTACGAGCAGTACTTC
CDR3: CASSEGPSGGPPSYEQYF

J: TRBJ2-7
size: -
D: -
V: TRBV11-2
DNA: TGTGCCAGCAGCTTAGTCCCCTCCAGGGCCTACGAGCAGTACTTC
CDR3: CASSLVPSRAYEQYF

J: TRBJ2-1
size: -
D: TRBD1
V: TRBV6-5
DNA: TGTGCCAGCAGCCCAGGGGACAGGGCCTTCGATGAGCAGTTCTTC
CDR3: CASSPGDRAFDEQFF

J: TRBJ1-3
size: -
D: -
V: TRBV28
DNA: TGTGCCAGCAGTTTAATTCGGAACACCATATATTTT
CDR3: CASSLIRNTIYF

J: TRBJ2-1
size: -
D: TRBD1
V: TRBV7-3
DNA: TGTGCCAGCAGCTCACAGGGGGCGTTATACAATGAGCAGTTCTTC
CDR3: CASSSQGALYNEQFF

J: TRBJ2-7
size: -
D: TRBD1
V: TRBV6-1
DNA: TGTGCCAGCGGACCGGGACAGCTTTACGAGCAGTACTTC
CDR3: CASGPGQLYEQYF